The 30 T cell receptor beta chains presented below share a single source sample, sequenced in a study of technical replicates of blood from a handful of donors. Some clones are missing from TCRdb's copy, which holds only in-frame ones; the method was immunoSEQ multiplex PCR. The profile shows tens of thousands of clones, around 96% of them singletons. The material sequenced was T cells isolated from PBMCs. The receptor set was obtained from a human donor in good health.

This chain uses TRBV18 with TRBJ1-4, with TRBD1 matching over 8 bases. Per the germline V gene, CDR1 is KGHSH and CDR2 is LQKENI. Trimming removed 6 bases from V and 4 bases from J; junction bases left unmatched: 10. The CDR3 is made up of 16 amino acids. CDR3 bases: TGTGCCAGCTCCCAACCTCTGGGACAGGATAATGAAAAACTGTTTTTT. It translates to CASSQPLGQDNEKLFF.

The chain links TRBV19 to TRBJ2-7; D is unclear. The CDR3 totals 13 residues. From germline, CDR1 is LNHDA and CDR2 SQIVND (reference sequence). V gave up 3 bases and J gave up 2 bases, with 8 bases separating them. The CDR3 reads CASSIGEAYEQYF. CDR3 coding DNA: TGTGCCAGTAGTATCGGAGAGGCCTACGAGCAGTACTTC.

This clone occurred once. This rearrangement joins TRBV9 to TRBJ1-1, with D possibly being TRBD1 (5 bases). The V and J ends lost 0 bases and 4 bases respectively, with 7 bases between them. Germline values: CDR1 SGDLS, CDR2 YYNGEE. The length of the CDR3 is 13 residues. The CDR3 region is CASSVGGSTEAFF. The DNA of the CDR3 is TGTGCCAGCAGCGTAGGGGGCAGCACTGAAGCTTTCTTT.

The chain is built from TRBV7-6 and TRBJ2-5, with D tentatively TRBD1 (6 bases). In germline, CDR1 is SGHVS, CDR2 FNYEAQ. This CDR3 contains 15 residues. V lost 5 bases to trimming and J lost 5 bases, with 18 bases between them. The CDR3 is CASSNDRNTYETQYF. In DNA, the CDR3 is TGTGCCAGCAGCAACGACAGGAACACATATGAGACCCAGTACTTC.

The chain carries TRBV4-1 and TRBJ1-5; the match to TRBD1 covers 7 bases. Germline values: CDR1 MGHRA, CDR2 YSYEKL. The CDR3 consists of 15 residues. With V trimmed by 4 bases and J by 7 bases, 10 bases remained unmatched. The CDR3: CASSRSQGLGQPQHF. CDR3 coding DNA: TGCGCCAGCAGCCGATCACAGGGGTTAGGGCAGCCCCAGCATTTT.

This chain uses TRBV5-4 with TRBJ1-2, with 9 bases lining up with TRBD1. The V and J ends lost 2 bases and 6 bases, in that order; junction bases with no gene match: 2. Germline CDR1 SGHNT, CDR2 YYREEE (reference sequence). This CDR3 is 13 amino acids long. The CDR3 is CASSLTGGDGYTF. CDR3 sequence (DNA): TGTGCCAGCAGCTTAACAGGGGGCGATGGCTACACCTTC.

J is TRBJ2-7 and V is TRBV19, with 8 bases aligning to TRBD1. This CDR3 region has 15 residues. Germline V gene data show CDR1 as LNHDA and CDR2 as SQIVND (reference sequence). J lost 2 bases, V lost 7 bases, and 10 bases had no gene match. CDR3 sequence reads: CASTPRGQGTYEQYF. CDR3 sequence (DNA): TGTGCCAGTACCCCCCGAGGACAGGGAACCTACGAGCAGTACTTC.

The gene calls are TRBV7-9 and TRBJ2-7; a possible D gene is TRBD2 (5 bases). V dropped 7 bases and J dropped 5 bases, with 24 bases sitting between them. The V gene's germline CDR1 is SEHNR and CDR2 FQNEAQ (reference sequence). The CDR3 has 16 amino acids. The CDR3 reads CASNSQGLATMDEQYF. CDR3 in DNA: TGTGCCAGCAACTCCCAAGGGCTAGCCACTATGGACGAGCAGTACTTC.

CDR3 loop: CASSQAGGLGTQYF. CDR3 nucleotide sequence: TGTGCCAGCAGCCAAGCGGGCGGGCTGGGCACGCAGTATTTT. The rearrangement links TRBV14 to TRBJ2-3, with D possibly TRBD2 on 5 matching bases. The germline CDR1 and CDR2 sequences are SGHDN and FVKESK. Trimming took off 1 base at V and 9 bases at J, with 14 bases between the two ends. This CDR3 is 14 amino acids long. The full variable domain, in which reference TRBV14 and TRBJ2-3 provide the parts outside the CDR3, is EAGVTQFPSHSVIEKGQTVTLRCDPISGHDNLYWYRRVMGKEIKFLLHFVKESKQDESGMPNNRFLAERTGGTYSTLKVQPAELEDSGVYFCASSQAGGLGTQYFGPGTRLTVL.

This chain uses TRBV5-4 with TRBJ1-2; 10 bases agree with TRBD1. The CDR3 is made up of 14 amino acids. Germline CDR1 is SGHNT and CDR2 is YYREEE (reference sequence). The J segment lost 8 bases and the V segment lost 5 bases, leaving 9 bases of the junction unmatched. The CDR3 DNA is TGTGCCAGCAGAAATCAAGGACAGGGGGGAGGCTACACCTTC. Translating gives CASRNQGQGGGYTF.

The CDR3 sequence is CASSSRQGTSTIYF. CDR3 nucleotide sequence: TGTGCCAGCAGTTCCCGACAGGGTACATCGACCATATATTTT. The chain carries TRBV27 and TRBJ1-3; 7 nucleotides match TRBD1. Losses at the gene ends were 4 bases for V and 10 bases for J; bases not matched to a gene: 10. The length of the CDR3 is 14 residues. CDR1 and CDR2 (germline): MNHEY, SMNVEV (reference sequence).

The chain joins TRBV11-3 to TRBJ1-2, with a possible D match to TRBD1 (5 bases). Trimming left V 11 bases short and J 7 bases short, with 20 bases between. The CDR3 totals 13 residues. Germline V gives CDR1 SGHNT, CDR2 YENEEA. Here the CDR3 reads CAPGAYSYFGYTF. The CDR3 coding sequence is TGTGCCCCTGGGGCTTACAGTTATTTTGGCTACACCTTC.

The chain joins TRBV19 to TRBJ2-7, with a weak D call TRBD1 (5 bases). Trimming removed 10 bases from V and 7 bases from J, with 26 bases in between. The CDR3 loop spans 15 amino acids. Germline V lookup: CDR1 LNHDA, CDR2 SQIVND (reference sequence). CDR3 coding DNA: TGTGCCACAAGTAGTCAACAGGACCTCTCTTGGGAGCAGTACTTC. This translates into CATSSQQDLSWEQYF.

The CDR3 bases are TGCGCCAGCAGCTTGGGAAGGTGGGGGGTGCCAAACACCATATATTTT. Its translation is CASSLGRWGVPNTIYF. This chain joins TRBV5-1 and TRBJ1-3, with D tentatively TRBD1 (5 bases). CDR1 SGHRS and CDR2 YFSETQ come from the germline V gene. The V end lost 0 bases, the J end lost 6 bases, and 16 bases lay between the germline ends. The CDR3 is made up of 16 amino acids.

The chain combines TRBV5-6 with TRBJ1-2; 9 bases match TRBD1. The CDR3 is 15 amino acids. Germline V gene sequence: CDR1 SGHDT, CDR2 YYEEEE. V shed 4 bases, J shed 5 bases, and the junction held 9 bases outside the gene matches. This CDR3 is CASSARGQGGYGYTF. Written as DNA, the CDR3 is TGTGCCAGCAGCGCTCGGGGACAGGGCGGGTATGGCTACACCTTC.

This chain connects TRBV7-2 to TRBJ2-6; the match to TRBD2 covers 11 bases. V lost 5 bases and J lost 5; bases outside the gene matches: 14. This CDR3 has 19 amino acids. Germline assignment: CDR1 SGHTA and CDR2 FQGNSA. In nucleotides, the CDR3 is TGTGCCAGCAGCGTCTCTACCTTTAGCGGGAGGGCGCGGGCCAACGTCCTGACTTTC. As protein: CASSVSTFSGRARANVLTF.

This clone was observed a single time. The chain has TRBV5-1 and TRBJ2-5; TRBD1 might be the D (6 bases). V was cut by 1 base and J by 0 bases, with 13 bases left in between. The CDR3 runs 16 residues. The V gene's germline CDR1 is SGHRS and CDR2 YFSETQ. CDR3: CASSLRGRRNQETQYF. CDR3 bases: TGCGCCAGCAGCTTGAGGGGGAGACGCAACCAAGAGACCCAGTACTTC.

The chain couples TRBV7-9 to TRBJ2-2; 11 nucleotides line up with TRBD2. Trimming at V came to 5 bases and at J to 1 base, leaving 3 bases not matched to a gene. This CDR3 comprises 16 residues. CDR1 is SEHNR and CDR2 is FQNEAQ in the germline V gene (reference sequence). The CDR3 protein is CASSPTSGRNTGELFF. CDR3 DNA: TGTGCCAGCAGCCCTACTAGCGGGAGGAACACCGGGGAGCTGTTTTTT. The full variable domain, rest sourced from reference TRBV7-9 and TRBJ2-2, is DTGVSQNPRHKITKRGQNVTFRCDPISEHNRLYWYRQTLGQGPEFLTYFQNEAQLEKSRLLSDRFSAERPKGSFSTLEIQRTEQGDSAMYLCASSPTSGRNTGELFFGEGSRLTVL.

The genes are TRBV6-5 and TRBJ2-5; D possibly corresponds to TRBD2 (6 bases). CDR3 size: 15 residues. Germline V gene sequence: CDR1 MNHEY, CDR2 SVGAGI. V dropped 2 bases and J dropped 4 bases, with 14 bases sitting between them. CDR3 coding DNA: TGTGCCAGCAGTTACACACTAGCTGCGGGAGAGACCCAGTACTTC. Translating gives CASSYTLAAGETQYF.

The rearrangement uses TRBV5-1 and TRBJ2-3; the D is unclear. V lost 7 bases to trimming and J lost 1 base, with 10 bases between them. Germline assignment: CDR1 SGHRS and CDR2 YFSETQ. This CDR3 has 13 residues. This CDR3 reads CASYNFGTDTQYF. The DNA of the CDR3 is TGCGCCAGCTATAACTTTGGCACAGATACGCAGTATTTT.

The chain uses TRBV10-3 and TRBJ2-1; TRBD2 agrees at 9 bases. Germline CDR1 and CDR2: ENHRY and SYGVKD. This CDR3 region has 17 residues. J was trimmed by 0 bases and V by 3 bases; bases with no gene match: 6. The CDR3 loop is CAISDVGGRGSYNEQFF. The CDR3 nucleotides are TGTGCCATCAGTGATGTTGGCGGGAGGGGCTCCTACAATGAGCAGTTCTTC.

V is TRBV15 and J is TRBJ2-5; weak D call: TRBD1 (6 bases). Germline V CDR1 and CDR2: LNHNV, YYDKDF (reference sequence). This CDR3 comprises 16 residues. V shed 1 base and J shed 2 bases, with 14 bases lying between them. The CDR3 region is CATSRVRTDPQETQYF. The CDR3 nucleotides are TGTGCCACCAGCAGAGTCCGGACAGATCCTCAAGAGACCCAGTACTTC.

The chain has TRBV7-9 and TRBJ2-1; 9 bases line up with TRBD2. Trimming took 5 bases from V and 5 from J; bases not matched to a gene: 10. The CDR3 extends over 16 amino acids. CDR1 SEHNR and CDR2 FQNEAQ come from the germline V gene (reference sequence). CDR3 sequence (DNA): TGTGCCAGCAGCCCATTGACTAGCGGCTATGACAATGAGCAGTTCTTC. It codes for CASSPLTSGYDNEQFF.

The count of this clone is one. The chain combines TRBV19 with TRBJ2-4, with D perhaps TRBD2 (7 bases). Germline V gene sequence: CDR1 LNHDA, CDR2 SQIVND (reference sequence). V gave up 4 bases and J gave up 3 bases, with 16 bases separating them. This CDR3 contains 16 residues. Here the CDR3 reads CASSTTGGRGKNIQYF. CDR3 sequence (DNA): TGTGCCAGTAGTACTACCGGGGGGCGAGGCAAAAACATTCAGTACTTC.

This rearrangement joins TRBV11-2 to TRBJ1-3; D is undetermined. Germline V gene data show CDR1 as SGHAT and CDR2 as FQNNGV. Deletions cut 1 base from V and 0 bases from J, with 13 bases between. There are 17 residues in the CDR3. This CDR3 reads CASSLGGGPLSGNTIYF. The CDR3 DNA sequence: TGTGCCAGCAGCTTAGGAGGAGGGCCCCTCTCTGGAAACACCATATATTTT.

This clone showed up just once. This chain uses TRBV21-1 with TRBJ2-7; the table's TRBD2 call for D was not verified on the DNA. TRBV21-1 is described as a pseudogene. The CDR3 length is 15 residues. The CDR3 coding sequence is TGTGCCAGCAGCTCGCGGACGGACTACTCCTACGAGCAGTACTTC. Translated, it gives CASSSRTDYSYEQYF.

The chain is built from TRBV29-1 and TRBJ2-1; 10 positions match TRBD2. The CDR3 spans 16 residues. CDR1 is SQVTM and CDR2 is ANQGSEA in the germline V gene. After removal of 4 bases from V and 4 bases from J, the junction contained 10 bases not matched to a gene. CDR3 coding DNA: TGCAGCGTTGGTCCTAGCGGGAGTACCAAATACAATGAGCAGTTCTTC. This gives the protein CSVGPSGSTKYNEQFF.

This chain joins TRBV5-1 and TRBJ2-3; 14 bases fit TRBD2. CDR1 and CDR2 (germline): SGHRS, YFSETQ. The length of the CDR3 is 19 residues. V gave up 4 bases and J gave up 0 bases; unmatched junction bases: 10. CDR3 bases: TGCGCCAGCAGCCCGGGACTAGCGGGAGTCACCGATAGCACAGATACGCAGTATTTT. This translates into CASSPGLAGVTDSTDTQYF.

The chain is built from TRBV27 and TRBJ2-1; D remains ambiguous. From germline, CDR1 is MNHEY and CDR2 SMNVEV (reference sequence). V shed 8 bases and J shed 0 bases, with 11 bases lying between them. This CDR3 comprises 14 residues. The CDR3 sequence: CASAGSSSYNEQFF. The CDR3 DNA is TGTGCCAGCGCTGGTTCTAGCTCCTACAATGAGCAGTTCTTC.

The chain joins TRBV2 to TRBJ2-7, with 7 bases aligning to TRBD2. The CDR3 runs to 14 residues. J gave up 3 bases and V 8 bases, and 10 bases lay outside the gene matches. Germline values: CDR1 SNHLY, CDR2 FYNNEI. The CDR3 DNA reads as TGTGCCAGCGCACGCGACGGGACTAACTACGAGCAGTACTTC. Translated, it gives CASARDGTNYEQYF.